The TCR beta chain under discussion was sequenced for a study of OX40 agonist ivuxolimab in advanced cancers. Study at large: The dose-escalation cohort was roughly 83% male, with a mean age of around 60 years, ranging about 23 to 90. Three patients, one with hepatocellular carcinoma and two with cutaneous melanoma, responded partially.

Generated by immunoSEQ multiplex PCR, the TCRdb table keeps only in-frame clones and is missing some. The sample has more than 60,000 clones, around 80% seen once. Trimming left V 6 bases short and J 7 bases short, with 13 bases between. CDR3 length: 13 residues. Germline V CDR1 and CDR2: SGHRS, YFSETQ. This clone occurred a few times. With autoimmune disease history or systemic immunosuppression, patients were excluded. Sampled blood was obtained at baseline, cycle 4 day 1, and cycle 7 day 1. The source material was CD4+ or CD8+ T cells sorted from blood, sampled in a trial of the OX40 agonist ivuxolimab. The receptor's source is an adult with an advanced solid tumor such as melanoma, head and neck, liver or kidney cancer. This sequence joins TRBV5-1 and TRBJ1-4; no clear D. The CDR3 region is CASKEDYSEKLFF. The CDR3 region has the DNA TGCGCCAGCAAGGAGGACTACTCTGAAAAACTGTTTTTT.